This is a list of T cell receptor beta chains from one sample in a study of human T cells and chemical hapten exposure. Using its own MiXCR run on the RACE reads, TCRdb lists one record per CDR3 protein. This sample yields some 330,000 distinct CDR3 sequences, of which about 5% are seen a single time; about 8.2% belongs to the top ten. The sequenced sample was whole blood, obtained in connection with sensitization to the hapten diphenylcyclopropenone (DPC). The source of these receptors is a woman aged 18-35 years with alopecia areata. Some clones in this sample may be carry-over from other donors' samples. Each CDR3 is given with its conserved first and last residue. A D gene is named only where the DNA matches it firmly. A row's size may be missing; if present it is once, few, many or a size class.

V: TRBV24-1; J: TRBJ2-3; size: few; D: TRBD1; CDR3: CATSDLGDSSPSTDTQYF; DNA: TGTGCCACCAGTGATTTGGGGGACAGCAGTCCTAGCACAGATACGCAGTATTTT
V: TRBV14; J: TRBJ1-3; size: few; D: -; CDR3: CASSQKAPAGNTIYF; DNA: TGTGCCAGCAGCCAAAAAGCCCCTGCTGGAAACACCATATATTTT
V: TRBV4-3; J: TRBJ2-7; size: few; D: TRBD2; CDR3: CASSQDLRLAGYEQYF; DNA: TGCGCCAGCAGCCAAGATCTGCGACTAGCTGGATACGAGCAGTACTTC
V: TRBV10-2; J: TRBJ2-1; size: -; D: TRBD2; CDR3: CASSLDVTLAGGGFF; DNA: TGCGCCAGCAGTCTAGATGTCACACTAGCGGGGGGTGGGTTCTTC
V: TRBV7-2; J: TRBJ2-7; size: many; D: -; CDR3: CASSLGTGIYEQYF; DNA: TGTGCCAGCAGCTTAGGAACAGGGATCTACGAGCAGTACTTC
V: TRBV7-2; J: TRBJ2-3; size: many; D: -; CDR3: CASSLRALGQGIRDTQYF; DNA: TGTGCCAGCAGCTTAAGGGCCCTAGGGCAGGGGATCAGAGATACGCAGTATTTT
V: TRBV6-5; J: TRBJ1-2; size: many; D: TRBD1; CDR3: CASTPYQGQGGPYGYTF; DNA: TGTGCCAGCACCCCATACCAGGGACAGGGAGGCCCCTATGGCTACACCTTC
V: TRBV6-2/TRBV6-3; J: TRBJ2-7; size: -; D: -; CDR3: CASGRSGQSPLGQYF; DNA: TGTGCCAGCGGCAGATCCGGACAATCCCCACTAGGGCAGTACTTC
V: TRBV6-5; J: TRBJ1-1; size: many; D: -; CDR3: CASSYRHEAFF; DNA: TGTGCCAGCAGTTACCGGCATGAAGCTTTCTTT
V: TRBV24-1; J: TRBJ2-1; size: few; D: TRBD2; CDR3: CATSDWTGGRSYNEQFF; DNA: TGTGCCACCAGTGATTGGACGGGGGGTCGCTCCTACAATGAGCAGTTCTTC
V: TRBV10-3; J: TRBJ2-7; size: -; D: -; CDR3: CAISGSSWAETLDSYEQYF; DNA: TGTGCCATCAGTGGCTCGTCGTGGGCCGAAACATTAGACTCCTACGAGCAGTACTTC
V: TRBV29-1; J: TRBJ1-1; size: many; D: -; CDR3: CSAKDAKNTEAFF; DNA: TGCAGCGCCAAAGATGCGAAGAACACTGAAGCTTTCTTT
V: TRBV3-1; J: TRBJ2-3; size: -; D: -; CDR3: CASSQRRQSADTQYF; DNA: TGTGCCAGCAGCCAGAGGCGACAGTCGGCGGATACGCAGTATTTT
V: TRBV7-2; J: TRBJ2-2; size: -; D: -; CDR3: CASSLASTGNTGELFF; DNA: TGTGCCAGCAGCTTAGCGTCTACAGGAAACACCGGGGAGCTGTTTTTT
V: TRBV4-1; J: TRBJ2-5; size: many; D: -; CDR3: CASSQDIYRADQETQYF; DNA: TGCGCCAGCAGCCAAGATATATACAGGGCAGACCAAGAGACCCAGTACTTC
V: TRBV4-1; J: TRBJ2-7; size: few; D: -; CDR3: CASSQDTSRSYEQYF; DNA: TGCGCCAGCAGCCAAGATACCTCTCGGTCCTACGAGCAGTACTTC
V: TRBV6-2/TRBV6-3; J: TRBJ2-1; size: many; D: TRBD2; CDR3: CASSVGLAGGDEQFF; DNA: TGTGCCAGCAGTGTCGGGCTAGCGGGGGGTGATGAGCAGTTCTTC
V: TRBV7-2; J: TRBJ2-1; size: many; D: TRBD1; CDR3: CASSLVVRTGGYNEQFF; DNA: TGTGCCAGCAGCTTAGTAGTAAGGACAGGGGGCTACAATGAGCAGTTCTTC
V: TRBV7-9; J: TRBJ2-7; size: many; D: -; CDR3: CASGPRAGTSSYEQYF; DNA: TGTGCCAGCGGGCCGCGGGCGGGGACGAGCTCCTACGAGCAGTACTTC
V: TRBV2; J: TRBJ2-3; size: many; D: -; CDR3: CASSELISTDTQYF; DNA: TGTGCCAGCAGTGAACTTATCAGCACAGATACGCAGTATTTT
V: TRBV19; J: TRBJ2-1; size: -; D: -; CDR3: CASSIGGPTTRRNEQFF; DNA: TGTGCCAGTAGTATAGGGGGGCCAACTACGCGTCGGAATGAGCAGTTCTTC
V: TRBV28; J: TRBJ2-7; size: few; D: TRBD1; CDR3: CASSVGTGDSYEQYF; DNA: TGTGCCAGCAGTGTCGGGACAGGGGACTCCTACGAGCAGTACTTC
V: TRBV12-3/TRBV12-4; J: TRBJ1-2; size: few; D: -; CDR3: CASSPRRLNGYTF; DNA: TGTGCCAGCAGTCCCCGCCGTTTGAATGGCTACACCTTC
V: TRBV7-8; J: TRBJ2-7; size: -; D: TRBD2; CDR3: CASSAAGGFYEQYF; DNA: TGTGCCAGCAGCGCCGCGGGAGGGTTCTACGAGCAGTACTTC
V: TRBV24-1; J: TRBJ2-6; size: few; D: TRBD1; CDR3: CATSSGTGISGANVLTF; DNA: TGTGCCACCAGCTCCGGGACAGGAATCTCTGGGGCCAACGTCCTGACTTTC
V: TRBV29-1; J: TRBJ2-7; size: many; D: -; CDR3: CSVLGQGRLTYEQYF; DNA: TGCAGCGTTTTGGGGCAGGGGAGGCTTACCTACGAGCAGTACTTC
V: TRBV14; J: TRBJ1-4; size: many; D: -; CDR3: CASSRGLNEKLFF; DNA: TGTGCCAGCAGCCGGGGCCTTAATGAAAAACTGTTTTTT
V: TRBV11-2; J: TRBJ2-2; size: -; D: -; CDR3: CASSLVYQTLEEYTGELFF; DNA: TGTGCCAGCAGCTTAGTATATCAGACACTAGAAGAATACACCGGGGAGCTGTTTTTT
V: TRBV14; J: TRBJ2-3; size: many; D: -; CDR3: CASSQEIGTSTDTQYF; DNA: TGTGCCAGCAGCCAAGAGATCGGGACATCCACAGATACGCAGTATTTT
V: TRBV28; J: TRBJ2-7; size: -; D: -; CDR3: CASSPAGTPTSSYEQYF; DNA: TGTGCCAGCAGTCCCGCCGGGACACCGACTAGCTCCTACGAGCAGTACTTC
V: TRBV20-1; J: TRBJ1-4; size: many; D: -; CDR3: CSASDGTTVFDNEKLFF; DNA: TGCAGTGCTAGCGACGGGACGACCGTATTTGATAATGAAAAACTGTTTTTT
V: TRBV9; J: TRBJ1-2; size: many; D: TRBD1; CDR3: CASSADPGQRSYGYTF; DNA: TGTGCCAGCAGCGCAGATCCGGGACAGAGGTCCTATGGCTACACCTTC
V: TRBV27; J: TRBJ2-3; size: -; D: TRBD1; CDR3: CASSQPGQDYTDTQYF; DNA: TGTGCCAGCAGTCAACCGGGACAGGATTACACAGATACGCAGTATTTT
V: TRBV2; J: TRBJ2-2; size: many; D: -; CDR3: CASSEFQGRNTGELFF; DNA: TGTGCCAGCAGTGAGTTCCAGGGGCGGAACACCGGGGAGCTGTTTTTT
V: TRBV6-1; J: TRBJ1-4; size: many; D: -; CDR3: CASTWVVYFSSREKLFF; DNA: TGTGCCAGCACCTGGGTAGTGTATTTCTCATCGAGGGAAAAACTGTTTTTT
V: TRBV3-1; J: TRBJ1-2; size: -; D: TRBD1; CDR3: CASSQKSGGSDYGYTF; DNA: TGTGCCAGCAGCCAAAAATCAGGGGGTAGCGACTATGGCTACACCTTC
V: TRBV3-1; J: TRBJ2-7; size: -; D: -; CDR3: CASSQDRYVYEQYF; DNA: TGTGCCAGCAGCCAAGATCGCTACGTCTACGAGCAGTACTTC
V: TRBV20-1; J: TRBJ2-2; size: -; D: -; CDR3: CSARGLIANTGELFF; DNA: TGCAGTGCTAGGGGACTGATTGCGAACACCGGGGAGCTGTTTTTT
V: TRBV28; J: TRBJ1-5; size: -; D: -; CDR3: CASSLQGAQPQHF; DNA: TGTGCCAGCAGTTTACAGGGTGCTCAGCCCCAGCATTTT
V: TRBV28; J: TRBJ2-7; size: -; D: TRBD1; CDR3: CASSLLTGPAVYEQYF; DNA: TGTGCCAGCAGTTTACTGACAGGGCCCGCTGTCTACGAGCAGTACTTC
V: TRBV6-1; J: TRBJ1-1; size: few; D: -; CDR3: CASRSNKKAFF; DNA: TGTGCCAGCAGATCGAACAAAAAAGCTTTCTTT
V: TRBV7-3; J: TRBJ2-3; size: -; D: -; CDR3: CASSLDSRDTQYF; DNA: TGTGCCAGCAGCTTAGACTCGAGAGATACGCAGTATTTT
V: TRBV7-2; J: TRBJ2-2; size: once; D: TRBD1; CDR3: CASSLAPRQGDSGELFF; DNA: TGTGCCAGCAGCTTAGCTCCCAGACAGGGTGACTCCGGGGAGCTGTTTTTT
V: TRBV20-1; J: TRBJ1-4; size: many; D: -; CDR3: CSARRRRIATNEKLFF; DNA: TGCAGTGCTAGACGTCGAAGGATCGCAACTAATGAAAAACTGTTTTTT
V: TRBV6-2/TRBV6-3; J: TRBJ2-2; size: many; D: TRBD2; CDR3: CAGSGGAGGELFF; DNA: TGTGCCGGTAGCGGGGGGGCCGGCGGGGAGCTGTTTTTT
V: TRBV18; J: TRBJ1-5; size: -; D: -; CDR3: CASSGTGQSNQPQHF; DNA: TGTGCCAGCTCAGGCACAGGGCAATCCAATCAGCCCCAGCATTTT
V: TRBV20-1; J: TRBJ1-6; size: few; D: -; CDR3: CSARVNQGSYNSPLHF; DNA: TGCAGTGCTAGAGTAAATCAGGGGTCCTATAATTCACCCCTCCACTTT
V: TRBV4-1; J: TRBJ1-5; size: few; D: -; CDR3: CASSLSGAGPTSNQPQHF; DNA: TGCGCCAGCAGCCTCTCGGGGGCAGGGCCTACTAGCAATCAGCCCCAGCATTTT
V: TRBV18; J: TRBJ2-3; size: few; D: TRBD2; CDR3: CASSPSGDYTDTQYF; DNA: TGTGCCAGCTCACCCAGCGGGGATTACACAGATACGCAGTATTTT
V: TRBV27; J: TRBJ2-7; size: many; D: TRBD2; CDR3: CASSLRLAGGQTNGQYF; DNA: TGTGCCAGCAGTTTAAGACTAGCGGGGGGGCAGACAAACGGGCAGTACTTC
V: TRBV2; J: TRBJ1-2; size: many; D: TRBD1; CDR3: CASSLTGTGSTAYGYTF; DNA: TGTGCCAGCAGTTTAACCGGGACAGGGTCGACCGCCTATGGCTACACCTTC
V: TRBV6-2/TRBV6-3; J: TRBJ2-7; size: many; D: -; CDR3: CASSYGSEQYF; DNA: TGTGCCAGCAGTTACGGTAGCGAGCAGTACTTC
V: TRBV7-2; J: TRBJ2-5; size: many; D: -; CDR3: CASSLAGEQETQYF; DNA: TGTGCCAGCAGCTTAGCGGGGGAGCAAGAGACCCAGTACTTC
V: TRBV5-4; J: TRBJ2-2; size: few; D: TRBD2; CDR3: CASSSRGGPAGELFF; DNA: TGTGCCAGCAGCTCACGCGGGGGGCCGGCCGGGGAGCTGTTTTTT
V: TRBV5-1; J: TRBJ2-3; size: many; D: TRBD2; CDR3: CASSLVPFRAVGGGPTDTQYF; DNA: TGCGCCAGCAGCTTAGTTCCGTTCCGCGCGGTCGGCGGGGGACCGACAGATACGCAGTATTTT
V: TRBV5-5; J: TRBJ1-6; size: few; D: -; CDR3: CASSLAFRGNSPNSPLHF; DNA: TGTGCCAGCAGCTTGGCGTTTCGGGGAAATTCCCCCAATTCACCCCTCCACTTT
V: TRBV3-1; J: TRBJ2-5; size: few; D: TRBD1; CDR3: CASSPSRDRQETQYF; DNA: TGTGCCAGCAGCCCCTCCCGGGACAGACAAGAGACCCAGTACTTC
V: TRBV4-1; J: TRBJ2-2; size: few; D: -; CDR3: CASSSQGIQLGVAGELFF; DNA: TGCGCCAGCAGCTCACAAGGGATTCAGCTCGGGGTCGCCGGGGAGCTGTTTTTT
V: TRBV5-6; J: TRBJ2-7; size: few; D: TRBD1; CDR3: CASSSTGGAYYEQYF; DNA: TGTGCCAGCAGCTCGACAGGGGGCGCGTACTACGAGCAGTACTTC
V: TRBV7-2; J: TRBJ1-6; size: -; D: -; CDR3: CASSLTQGSGSPLHF; DNA: TGTGCCAGCAGCCTCACGCAGGGAAGTGGTTCACCCCTCCACTTT